This T cell receptor beta chain was identified during a study of OX40 agonist ivuxolimab in advanced cancers. Study-wide background: In this trial design, patients received ivuxolimab intravenously at 0.01 to 10 mg/kg every 2 weeks. The group had a mean age of about 60 years, ranged from about 23 to 85, and was 82.7% male. Partial responses were achieved by three patients, of whom one had hepatocellular carcinoma and two had cutaneous melanoma.

Clones were sequenced by immunoSEQ multiplex PCR, and TCRdb holds only the in-frame ones, with some missing. This sample has tens of thousands of clones, with 75% to 90% found just once. The CDR3 loop spans 11 amino acids. With 5 bases removed from V and 5 bases from J, the gap between germline ends came to 6 bases. Germline V gene sequence: CDR1 SGHNT, CDR2 YENEEA. The TCR originated in an adult with an advanced solid tumor such as melanoma, head and neck, liver or kidney cancer. The rearrangement joins TRBV11-3 to TRBJ2-5, with D possibly being TRBD1 or TRBD2 (5 bases each). Specimen: CD4+ or CD8+ T cells sorted from blood, collected in a trial of the OX40 agonist ivuxolimab. CDR3 bases: TGTGCCAGCAGCGAGGGGGAGACCCAGTACTTC. As protein: CASSEGETQYF.